This passage covers 16 T cell receptor beta chains from one sample sequenced in a study of CD8+CD57+ T cells in acquired aplastic anemia. The template for TCR beta VDJ and CDR3 sequence profiling was genomic DNA. MiXCR, applied by TCRdb to the reads, yields one record per CDR3 protein. The sample has fewer than 200,000 distinct CDR3 sequences, roughly 45% seen once. Source material: sorted CD4+, CD8+, or CD8+CD57+ T cells (not recorded which) from PBMCs. Receptors were obtained from a human donor in good health.

The V and J genes are TRBV4-1 and TRBJ2-1, with D perhaps given as TRBD1 or TRBD2 (6 bases each). From germline, CDR1 is MGHRA and CDR2 YSYEKL. V was clipped by 0 bases and J by 0 bases, with 12 bases between them. The CDR3 consists of 17 residues. The CDR3 loop reads CASSQEGGGYSYNEQFF. The CDR3 region has the DNA TGCGCCAGCAGCCAAGAGGGGGGCGGGTACTCCTACAATGAGCAGTTCTTC.

At least ten counts were recorded for this clonotype. CDR3 amino acids: CASSVGQGHEQYF. The CDR3 bases are TGCGCCAGCAGCGTGGGACAGGGGCACGAGCAGTACTTC. The chain links TRBV5-1 to TRBJ2-7; 10 bases map to TRBD1. CDR1 SGHRS and CDR2 YFSETQ come from the germline V gene. J was trimmed by 5 bases and V by 4 bases; bases with no gene match: 3. CDR3 length: 13 amino acids.

V and J are TRBV2 and TRBJ2-1, with TRBD2 identical over 7 bases. The CDR3 length is 12 residues. Germline V gene data show CDR1 as SNHLY and CDR2 as FYNNEI. The trim removed 6 bases at V and 12 bases at J, leaving 8 bases unmatched. In nucleotides, the CDR3 is TGTGCCAGCAGCTTAGAGAGGGAGGGGCAGTTCTTC. As protein: CASSLEREGQFF.

Many counts were recorded for this clonotype. V and J are TRBV5-1 and TRBJ2-3, with D unresolved. The germline V and J ends were trimmed by 6 bases and 4 bases, with 12 bases remaining between them. Germline V gene data show CDR1 as SGHRS and CDR2 as YFSETQ. This CDR3 has 13 amino acids. CDR3 in DNA: TGCGCCAGCAAAGCCCTGGTGTCAGATACGCAGTATTTT. Protein: CASKALVSDTQYF.

The CDR3 protein is CASSKGWLAGAKNIQYF. DNA of the CDR3: TGTGCCAGCTCGAAGGGGTGGCTAGCGGGAGCCAAAAACATTCAGTACTTC. This sequence joins TRBV12-3 or TRBV12-4 and TRBJ2-4, with 8 bases identical to TRBD2. The CDR3 length is 17 residues. V was pared by 8 bases and J by 0 bases, with 12 bases of the junction left unmatched.

This chain connects TRBV5-1 to TRBJ2-3; D might be TRBD1 or TRBD2, each matching 5 bases. V was clipped by 4 bases and J by 0 bases, with 21 bases between them. Germline V gene data show CDR1 as SGHRS and CDR2 as YFSETQ. The CDR3 loop spans 18 amino acids. CDR3 amino acids: CASSLALGSGPSTDTQYF. The CDR3 region has the DNA TGCGCCAGCAGCCTGGCGTTGGGTTCGGGACCTAGCACAGATACGCAGTATTTT.

J is TRBJ1-1 and V is TRBV19; D may be TRBD1 (5 bases). V was clipped by 5 bases and J by 3 bases, with 16 bases between them. The CDR3 sequence is 15 residues long. Germline loops: CDR1 LNHDA, CDR2 SQIVND (reference sequence). The CDR3 nucleotides are TGTGCCAGTAGTGCGGACGGGGCGGCGGACACTGAAGCTTTCTTT. Its translation: CASSADGAADTEAFF.

This chain links TRBV5-3 with TRBJ2-7; 7 nucleotides align to TRBD1. TRBV5-3 is placed among ORFs of uncertain function. V gave up 9 bases and J gave up 4 bases; unmatched junction bases: 16. This CDR3 contains 15 residues. CDR3 protein: CATTRQGVLRYEQYF. CDR3 DNA: TGTGCCACAACCCGACAGGGAGTTTTACGTTACGAGCAGTACTTC.

The J gene is TRBJ1-1, the V gene TRBV29-1; maybe TRBD1 (5 bases). V lost 6 bases to trimming and J lost 6 bases, with 17 bases between them. The CDR3 consists of 13 residues. From germline, CDR1 is SQVTM and CDR2 ANQGSEA. The CDR3 region is CSVKWQGLAEAFF. The CDR3 DNA sequence: TGCAGCGTAAAGTGGCAGGGATTGGCTGAAGCTTTCTTT.

In its sample, this clonotype was seen many times. CDR3 sequence reads: CASTTPETVSGNTIYF. CDR3 in DNA: TGTGCCAGTACCACCCCCGAGACAGTCTCTGGAAACACCATATATTTT. The J gene is TRBJ1-3, the V gene TRBV19, with D possibly being TRBD1 (5 bases). Per germline, CDR1 LNHDA and CDR2 SQIVND (reference sequence). This CDR3 has 16 amino acids. V lost 7 bases and J lost 0, with 16 bases in between.

This clonotype has a handful of counts. This chain uses TRBV2 with TRBJ2-7; D not resolved. V was clipped by 8 bases and J by 6 bases, with 8 bases between them. Germline V gives CDR1 SNHLY, CDR2 FYNNEI. The CDR3 is 10 residues long. The CDR3 spells CASAWFEQYF. CDR3 bases: TGTGCCAGCGCGTGGTTCGAGCAGTACTTC. Based on the CDR3 plus reference TRBV2 and TRBJ2-7, the full variable domain is EPEVTQTPSHQVTQMGQEVILRCVPISNHLYFYWYRQILGQKVEFLVSFYNNEISEKSEIFDDQFSVERPDGSNFTLKIRSTKLEDSAMYFCASAWFEQYFGPGTRLTVT.

This clonotype showed up many times. The chain employs TRBV11-3 and TRBJ2-3; no firm D call. The V end lost 3 bases, the J end lost 0 bases, and 10 bases lay between the germline ends. This CDR3 spans 15 amino acids. Germline V gene data show CDR1 as SGHNT and CDR2 as YENEEA. CDR3 DNA: TGTGCCAGCAGCTTTACCGCGACTAGCACAGATACGCAGTATTTT. Translated, it gives CASSFTATSTDTQYF.

The chain links TRBV15 to TRBJ1-2; D ambiguous. The length of the CDR3 is 13 residues. The V gene's germline CDR1 is LNHNV and CDR2 YYDKDF (reference sequence). The V gene lost 0 bases and the J gene lost 5 bases, with 7 bases spanning the gap. CDR3 in DNA: TGTGCCACCAGCAGAGATTCACAGTATGGCTACACCTTC. It specifies CATSRDSQYGYTF.

This clonotype was observed at least ten times. The CDR3, as DNA: TGTGCCAGCAGCCAGGGGGGGGTACTGAACACTGAAGCTTTCTTT. Its translation: CASSQGGVLNTEAFF. The V call is TRBV3-1, the J call TRBJ1-1; possible D gene TRBD1, 5 bases. CDR3 size: 15 residues. Trimming removed 3 bases at V and 0 bases at J, with 11 bases between. Germline V gene sequence: CDR1 LGHDT, CDR2 YNNKEL (reference sequence).

The chain links TRBV5-1 to TRBJ2-7; D is possibly TRBD1 (5 bases). From germline, CDR1 is SGHRS and CDR2 YFSETQ. The CDR3 is made up of 14 amino acids. V was cut by 4 bases and J by 1 base, with 12 bases left in between. CDR3 nucleotide sequence: TGCGCCAGCAGCCCCCCGGACAATTCCTACGAGCAGTACTTC. It specifies CASSPPDNSYEQYF.

This clonotype was recorded at least ten times. The chain recombines TRBV9 with TRBJ2-7; 11 bases align to TRBD2. Germline loops: CDR1 SGDLS, CDR2 YYNGEE. Trimming at V came to 3 bases and at J to 6 bases, leaving 8 bases not matched to a gene. The CDR3 extends over 15 amino acids. The CDR3 sequence is CASSATSGTSLEQYF. The CDR3 coding sequence is TGTGCCAGCAGCGCGACTAGCGGGACTTCGCTCGAGCAGTACTTC.